A single sample gave rise to the 17 T cell receptor beta chains below, sequenced in a study of blood T cell repertoires in COVID-19. The table came from immunoSEQ multiplex PCR; TCRdb's copy has only in-frame clones and leaves some out. Among some 190,000 clones listed, more than 80% were seen once. The specimen was peripheral blood. All receptors come from a woman aged 35 to 49 with COVID-19, enrolled during active disease.

This sequence joins TRBV12-3 or TRBV12-4 and TRBJ2-1; 12 positions agree with TRBD2. This CDR3 contains 13 residues. J gave up 7 bases and V 7 bases, and 2 bases lay outside the gene matches. CDR3 in amino acids: CASNLAGGNEQFF. CDR3 in DNA: TGTGCCAGCAATCTAGCGGGAGGGAATGAGCAGTTCTTC.

This clone was counted a single time. V is TRBV7-2 and J is TRBJ2-2, with 8 bases that match TRBD1. Unmatched junction bases numbered 1, after V lost 3 bases and J lost 1 base. The CDR3 loop spans 15 amino acids. Looked up from germline, CDR1 is SGHTA and CDR2 is FQGNSA. The CDR3 loop reads CASSFGTGNTGELFF. CDR3 in DNA: TGTGCCAGCAGCTTCGGGACAGGGAACACCGGGGAGCTGTTTTTT.

The chain employs TRBV7-3 and TRBJ2-2, with a tentative D call TRBD2 (5 bases). V lost 3 bases, J lost 5 bases, and 7 bases lay in between. CDR1 and CDR2 from the germline V gene are SGHTA and FQGTGA. The CDR3 length is 13 residues. The CDR3 nucleotides read TGTGCCAGCAGCTTGAGGGTAACCGGGGAGCTGTTTTTT. Translating gives CASSLRVTGELFF.

Of note for this clone: Other DNA sequences in the sample encode the same CDR3. The chain carries TRBV19 and TRBJ1-1; 8 positions match TRBD1. Germline values: CDR1 LNHDA, CDR2 SQIVND (reference sequence). The J segment lost 4 bases and the V segment lost 3 bases, leaving 1 base of the junction unmatched. The CDR3 is made up of 13 amino acids. As DNA, the CDR3 is TGTGCCAGTAGTATCGACAGGGGCACTGAAGCTTTCTTT. Protein product: CASSIDRGTEAFF.

The genes are TRBV10-3 and TRBJ1-2, with D hard to call. The CDR3 is 13 amino acids. The ends were cut back, 5 bases at V and 8 bases at J, with 15 bases in the middle. Germline assignment: CDR1 ENHRY and CDR2 SYGVKD. CDR3 bases: TGTGCCATCAGTCCCGAGGGAGGGAGAGGCTACACCTTC. Its translation is CAISPEGGRGYTF.

This rearrangement joins TRBV7-2 to TRBJ1-1, with D possibly matching TRBD1 (5 bases). The CDR3 contains 14 residues. The germline V gene encodes CDR1 SGHTA and CDR2 FQGNSA. The germline V and J ends were trimmed by 4 bases and 4 bases, with 13 bases remaining between them. This chain's CDR3 is CASSSFRGITEAFF. The CDR3, as DNA: TGTGCCAGCAGCTCCTTTCGGGGGATCACTGAAGCTTTCTTT.

V and J are TRBV18 and TRBJ2-6, with 7 positions matching TRBD1. This CDR3 region has 17 residues. J was trimmed by 0 bases and V by 6 bases; bases with no gene match: 8. Germline assignment: CDR1 KGHSH and CDR2 LQKENI. The CDR3 sequence is CASSPGQAPSGANVLTF. CDR3 coding DNA: TGTGCCAGCTCCCCCGGACAGGCTCCCTCTGGGGCCAACGTCCTGACTTTC.

This clone was seen only once. V and J are TRBV7-3 and TRBJ2-7; 8 bases fit TRBD1. Germline lookup yields CDR1 SGHTA and CDR2 FQGTGA. The CDR3 sequence is 16 residues long. V shed 5 bases and J 4 bases; nucleotides not matched to a gene: 13. CDR3 loop: CASSGHIGTGPYEQYF. CDR3 sequence (DNA): TGTGCCAGCAGCGGACACATCGGGACAGGACCATACGAGCAGTACTTC.

The chain combines TRBV19 with TRBJ2-5; D is undetermined. Germline values: CDR1 LNHDA, CDR2 SQIVND (reference sequence). The CDR3 is made up of 10 amino acids. V dropped 8 bases and J dropped 5 bases, with 6 bases sitting between them. In DNA, the CDR3 is TGTGCCAGTGGCTGGGAGACCCAGTACTTC. Translated: CASGWETQYF.

This clone was picked up a small number of times. The rearrangement links TRBV6-5 to TRBJ1-5, with 8 bases aligning to TRBD1. After removal of 6 bases from V and 4 bases from J, the junction contained 8 bases not matched to a gene. Per germline, CDR1 MNHEY and CDR2 SVGAGI. CDR3 length equals 15 residues. The CDR3 DNA follows: TGTGCCAGCAGCCCATACCGGGACAGGAATCAGCCCCAGCATTTT. Translation gives CASSPYRDRNQPQHF.

This clone was recorded a few times. The chain has TRBV6-5 and TRBJ1-5; D is perhaps TRBD1 (6 bases). Per the germline V gene, CDR1 is MNHEY and CDR2 is SVGAGI. The CDR3 is made up of 14 amino acids. V was shortened by 6 bases and J by 1 base, with 10 bases between the two germline ends. The CDR3, as DNA: TGTGCCAGCAGGCCGGACAGCAGCAATCAGCCCCAGCATTTT. The encoded protein is CASRPDSSNQPQHF.

The chain employs TRBV30 and TRBJ1-1; 8 nucleotides line up with TRBD1. J lost 11 bases, V lost 2 bases, and 10 bases had no gene match. Germline-derived CDR1 and CDR2 are GTSNPN and SVGIG (reference sequence). CDR3 length: 13 residues. CDR3 sequence (DNA): TGTGCCTGGAGTTCAGGACAGGGTATGAGGGCTTTCTTT. Translation: CAWSSGQGMRAFF.

The chain recombines TRBV7-3 with TRBJ1-1; a weak D match, TRBD1 (5 bases). CDR3 size: 13 residues. Germline CDR1 SGHTA, CDR2 FQGTGA. The ends were cut back, 3 bases at V and 11 bases at J, with 16 bases in the middle. Here the CDR3 reads CASSLFMAGRAFF. The CDR3 bases are TGTGCCAGCAGCTTGTTTATGGCAGGGAGGGCTTTCTTT.

This clone was recorded once. This chain connects TRBV23-1 to TRBJ2-4; D ambiguous. TRBV23-1 has ORF status, its function being uncertain. The CDR3 has 18 amino acids. V lost 8 bases, J lost 1 base, and 24 bases lay in between. CDR3 in amino acids: CASEQHSSGRYAKNIQYF. The CDR3 nucleotides are TGCGCCAGCGAACAACATTCTTCTGGGCGCTACGCCAAAAACATTCAGTACTTC.

The rearrangement links TRBV28 to TRBJ2-2, with 12 bases fitting TRBD1. Germline V CDR1 and CDR2: MDHEN, SYDVKM. The CDR3 is 17 residues long. V gave up 7 bases and J gave up 4 bases; unmatched junction bases: 10. The CDR3 bases are TGTGCCAGCAAAACCGGGACAGGGGGCACGATCACCGGGGAGCTGTTTTTT. Amino acid sequence: CASKTGTGGTITGELFF.

This clone was counted between two and nine times. The chain links TRBV7-9 to TRBJ1-1, with TRBD1 matching over 9 bases. The germline gives CDR1 SEHNR, CDR2 FQNEAQ (reference sequence). CDR3 length equals 14 residues. J lost 6 bases, V lost 5 bases, and 7 bases had no gene match. Here the CDR3 DNA reads TGTGCCAGCAGCCCCGGACAGGGGTGGCCTGAAGCTTTCTTT. This translates into CASSPGQGWPEAFF.

The V call is TRBV28, the J call TRBJ1-5, with 9 bases matching TRBD1. Germline CDR1 is MDHEN and CDR2 is SYDVKM. V gave up 2 bases and J gave up 2 bases; unmatched junction bases: 4. The CDR3 runs to 16 residues. The CDR3 loop reads CASSLHRGLGNQPQHF. The CDR3 DNA reads as TGTGCCAGCAGTTTACACAGGGGGCTTGGCAATCAGCCCCAGCATTTT.